This TCR beta chain was profiled in a study of blood T cell repertoires in COVID-19. Study as a whole: T cells, B-cell-depleted T cells, or PBMCs provided the cDNA or gDNA that served as material.

V lost 1 base, J lost 3 bases, and 12 bases lay in between. This CDR3 comprises 15 residues. Germline V CDR1 and CDR2: LGHNA, YSLEER. As processed by the authors: Estimation of nucleated cell counts was performed using reference gene primer amplification. Profiling relied on immunoSEQ multiplex PCR, and the TCRdb table lists in-frame clones only, not all of them. Clone size and the V and J calls come from that table; the DNA yielded D and trimming. Of about 370,000 clones listed, approximately 90% are singletons. The age range of participants was 18 to 89 years, with residence in about two dozen US areas. The study counted Cohort 3 donors as recovered given two negative PCRs, clearance, or symptom resolution.

The sequenced sample consisted of PBMCs or T cells enriched from blood (not recorded which). The J gene is TRBJ2-5, the V gene TRBV4-3; a weak D match, TRBD1 (6 bases). The source of this sequence is a man between 18 and 29 years old who had recovered from COVID-19. Here the CDR3 DNA reads TGCGCCAGCAGCCAAGTAGGGGGTGGAAAAGAGACCCAGTACTTC. It specifies CASSQVGGGKETQYF.